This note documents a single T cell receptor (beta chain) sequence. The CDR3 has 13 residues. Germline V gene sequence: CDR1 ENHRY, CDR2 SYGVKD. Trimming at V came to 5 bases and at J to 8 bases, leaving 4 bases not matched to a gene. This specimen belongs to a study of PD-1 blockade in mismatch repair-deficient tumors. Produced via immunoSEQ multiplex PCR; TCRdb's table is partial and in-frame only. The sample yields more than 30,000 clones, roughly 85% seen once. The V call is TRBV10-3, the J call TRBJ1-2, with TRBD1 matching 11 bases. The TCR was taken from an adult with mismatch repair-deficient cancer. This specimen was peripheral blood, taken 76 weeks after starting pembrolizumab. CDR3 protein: CAISWTGGQGYTF. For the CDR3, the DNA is TGTGCCATCAGTTGGACAGGGGGCCAGGGCTACACCTTC.